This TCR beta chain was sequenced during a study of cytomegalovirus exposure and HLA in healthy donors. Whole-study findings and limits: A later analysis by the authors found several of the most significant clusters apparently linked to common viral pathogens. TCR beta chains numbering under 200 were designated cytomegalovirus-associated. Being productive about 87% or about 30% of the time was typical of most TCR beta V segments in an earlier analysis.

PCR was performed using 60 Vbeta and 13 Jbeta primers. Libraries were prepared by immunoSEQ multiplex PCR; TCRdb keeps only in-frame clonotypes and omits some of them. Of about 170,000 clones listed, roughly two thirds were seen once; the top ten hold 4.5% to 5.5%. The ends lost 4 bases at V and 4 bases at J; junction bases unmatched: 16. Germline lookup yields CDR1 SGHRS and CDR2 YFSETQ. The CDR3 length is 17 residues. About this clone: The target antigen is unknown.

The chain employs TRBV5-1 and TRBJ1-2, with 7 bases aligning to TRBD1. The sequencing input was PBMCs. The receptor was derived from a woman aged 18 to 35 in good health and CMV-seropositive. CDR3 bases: TGCGCCAGCAGCCACCAAGGGGGCTCGGACAGTACCTATGGCTACACCTTC. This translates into CASSHQGGSDSTYGYTF.